This TCR beta chain was identified in a study of shared T cell receptors in the human thymus. Trimming removed 5 bases from V and 10 bases from J; junction bases left unmatched: 10. CDR3 length equals 14 residues. Germline V gives CDR1 MNHNS, CDR2 SASEGT. The protocol was immunoSEQ multiplex PCR, while the TCRdb copy is restricted to in-frame clones and leaves out a portion. Among approximately 400,000 clones listed, around 93% were seen once. Sequencing was done on a sample of thymocytes. The source is a human donor. This chain uses TRBV6-1 with TRBJ2-1, with 8 bases matching TRBD2. The CDR3 here is CASSTHPPSGEQFF. For the CDR3, the DNA is TGTGCCAGCAGTACCCACCCGCCTAGCGGGGAGCAGTTCTTC.